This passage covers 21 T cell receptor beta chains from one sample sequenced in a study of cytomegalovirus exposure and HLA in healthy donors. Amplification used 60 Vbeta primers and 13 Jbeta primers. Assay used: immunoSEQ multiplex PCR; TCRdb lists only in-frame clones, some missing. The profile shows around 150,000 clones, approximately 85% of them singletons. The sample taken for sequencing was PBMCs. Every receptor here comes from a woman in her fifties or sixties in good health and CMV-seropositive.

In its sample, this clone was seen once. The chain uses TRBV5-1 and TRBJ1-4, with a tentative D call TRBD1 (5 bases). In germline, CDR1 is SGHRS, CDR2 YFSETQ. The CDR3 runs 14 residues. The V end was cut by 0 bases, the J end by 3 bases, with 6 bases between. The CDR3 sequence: CASSLGQSNEKLFF. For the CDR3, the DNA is TGCGCCAGCAGCTTGGGACAGTCTAATGAAAAACTGTTTTTT.

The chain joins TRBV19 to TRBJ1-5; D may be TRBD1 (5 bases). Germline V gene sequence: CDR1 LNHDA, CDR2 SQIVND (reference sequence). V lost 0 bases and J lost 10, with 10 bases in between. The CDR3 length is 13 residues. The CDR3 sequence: CASSIDRVAPQHF. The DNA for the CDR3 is TGTGCCAGTAGTATAGACAGGGTGGCTCCCCAGCATTTT.

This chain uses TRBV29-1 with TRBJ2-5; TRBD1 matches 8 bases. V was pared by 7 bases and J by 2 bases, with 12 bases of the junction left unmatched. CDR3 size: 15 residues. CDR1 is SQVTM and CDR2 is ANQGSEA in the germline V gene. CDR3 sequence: CSGQRTGTIQETQYF. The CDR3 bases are TGCAGCGGCCAGAGGACAGGGACGATACAAGAGACCCAGTACTTC.

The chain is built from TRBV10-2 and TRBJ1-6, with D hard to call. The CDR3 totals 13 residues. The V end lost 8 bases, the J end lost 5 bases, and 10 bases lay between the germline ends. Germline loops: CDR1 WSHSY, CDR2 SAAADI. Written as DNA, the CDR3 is TGCGCCAGCGCACAGTCAGATAATTCACCCCTCCACTTT. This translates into CASAQSDNSPLHF.

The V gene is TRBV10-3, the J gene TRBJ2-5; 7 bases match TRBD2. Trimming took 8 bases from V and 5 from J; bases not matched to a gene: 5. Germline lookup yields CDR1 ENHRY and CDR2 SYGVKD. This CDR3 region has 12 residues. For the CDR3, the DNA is TGTGCCATCGGGGGGGGATGGGAGACCCAGTACTTC. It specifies CAIGGGWETQYF.

CDR3 nucleotides: TGTGCCAGCAGCTCACCTTCAGGGTCACCCCTCCACTTT. Protein product: CASSSPSGSPLHF. V is TRBV5-4 and J is TRBJ1-6; D is perhaps TRBD1 (5 bases). Between the trimmed V and J ends, which lost 3 bases and 10 bases, there was a span of 11 bases. The CDR3 sequence is 13 residues long. Germline assignment: CDR1 SGHNT and CDR2 YYREEE (reference sequence).

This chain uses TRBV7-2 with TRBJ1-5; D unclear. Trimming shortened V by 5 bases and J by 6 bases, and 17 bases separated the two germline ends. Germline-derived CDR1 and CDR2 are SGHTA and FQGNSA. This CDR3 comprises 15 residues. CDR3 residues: CASSAGRATGQPQHF. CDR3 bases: TGTGCCAGCAGCGCCGGGCGGGCAACGGGTCAGCCCCAGCATTTT.

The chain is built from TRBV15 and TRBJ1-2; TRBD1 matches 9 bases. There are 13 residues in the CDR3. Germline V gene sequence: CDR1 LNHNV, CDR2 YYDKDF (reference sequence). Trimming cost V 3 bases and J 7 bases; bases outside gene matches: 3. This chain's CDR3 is CATSSPTGGGYTF. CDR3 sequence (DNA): TGTGCCACCAGCAGTCCGACAGGGGGTGGCTACACCTTC.

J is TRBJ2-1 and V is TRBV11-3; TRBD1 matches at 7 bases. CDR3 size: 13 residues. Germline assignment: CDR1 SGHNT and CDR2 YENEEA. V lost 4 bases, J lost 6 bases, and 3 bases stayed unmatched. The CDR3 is CASSSRDSNEQFF. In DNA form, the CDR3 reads TGTGCCAGCAGCTCCCGGGACAGCAATGAGCAGTTCTTC. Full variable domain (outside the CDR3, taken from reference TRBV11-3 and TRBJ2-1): EAGVVQSPRYKIIEKKQPVAFWCNPISGHNTLYWYLQNLGQGPELLIRYENEEAVDDSQLPKDRFSAERLKGVDSTLKIQPAELGDSAVYLCASSSRDSNEQFFGPGTRLTVL.

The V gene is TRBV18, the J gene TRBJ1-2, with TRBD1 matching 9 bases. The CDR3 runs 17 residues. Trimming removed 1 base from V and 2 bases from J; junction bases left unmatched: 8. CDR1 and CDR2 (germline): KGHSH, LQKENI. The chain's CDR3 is CASSPLNPGTGNYGYTF. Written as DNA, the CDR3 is TGTGCCAGCTCACCACTGAACCCAGGGACAGGGAACTATGGCTACACCTTC. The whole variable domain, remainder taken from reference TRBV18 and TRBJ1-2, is NAGVMQNPRHLVRRRGQEARLRCSPMKGHSHVYWYRQLPEEGLKFMVYLQKENIIDESGMPKERFSAEFPKEGPSILRIQQVVRGDSAAYFCASSPLNPGTGNYGYTFGSGTRLTVV.

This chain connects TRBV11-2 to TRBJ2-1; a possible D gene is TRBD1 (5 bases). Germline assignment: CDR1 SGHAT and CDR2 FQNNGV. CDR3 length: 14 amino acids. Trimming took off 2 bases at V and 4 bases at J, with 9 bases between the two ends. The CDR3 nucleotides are TGTGCCAGCAGCTTAACCCAGGGATACAATGAGCAGTTCTTC. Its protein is CASSLTQGYNEQFF.

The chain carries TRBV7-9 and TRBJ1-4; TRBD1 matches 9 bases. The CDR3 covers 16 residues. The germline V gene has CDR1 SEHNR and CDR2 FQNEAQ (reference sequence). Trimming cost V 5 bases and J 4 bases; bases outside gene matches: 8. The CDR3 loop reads CASSRQTGGLNEKLFF. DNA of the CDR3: TGTGCCAGCAGCCGACAAACAGGGGGCCTTAATGAAAAACTGTTTTTT.

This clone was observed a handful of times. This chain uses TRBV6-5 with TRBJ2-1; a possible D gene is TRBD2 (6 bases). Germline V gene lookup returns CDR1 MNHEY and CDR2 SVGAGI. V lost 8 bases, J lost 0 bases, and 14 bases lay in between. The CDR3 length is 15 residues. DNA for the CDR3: TGTGCCAGCCGCCCGGGACTCCTCTCCTACAATGAGCAGTTCTTC. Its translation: CASRPGLLSYNEQFF.

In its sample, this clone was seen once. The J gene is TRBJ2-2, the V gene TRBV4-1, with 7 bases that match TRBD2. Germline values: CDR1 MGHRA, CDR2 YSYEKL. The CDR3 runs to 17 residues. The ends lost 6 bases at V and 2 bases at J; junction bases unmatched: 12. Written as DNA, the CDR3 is TGCGCCAGCAGAGGGGCGGGAGCTTTGTCAAACACCGGGGAGCTGTTTTTT. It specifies CASRGAGALSNTGELFF.

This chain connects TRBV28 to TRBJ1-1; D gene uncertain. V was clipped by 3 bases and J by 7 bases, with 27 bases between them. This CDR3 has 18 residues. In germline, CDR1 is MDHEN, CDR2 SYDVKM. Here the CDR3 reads CASSFPIPPNTVRGEAFF. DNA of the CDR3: TGTGCCAGCAGTTTCCCAATACCCCCGAACACAGTACGGGGTGAAGCTTTCTTT.

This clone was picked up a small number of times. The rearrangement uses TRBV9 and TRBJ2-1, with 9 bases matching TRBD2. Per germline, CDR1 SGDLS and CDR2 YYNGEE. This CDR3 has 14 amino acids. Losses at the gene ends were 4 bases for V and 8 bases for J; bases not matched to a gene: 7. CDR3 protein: CASSPLAGRDEQFF. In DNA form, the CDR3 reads TGTGCCAGCAGCCCTCTAGCGGGGAGGGATGAGCAGTTCTTC.

The CDR3 loop is CASSQVMMEPGQGYQETQYF. DNA for the CDR3: TGTGCCAGCAGCCAAGTCATGATGGAACCGGGACAGGGCTACCAAGAGACCCAGTACTTC. The chain combines TRBV4-2 with TRBJ2-5; TRBD1 agrees at 9 bases. CDR3 size: 20 residues. CDR1 LGHNA and CDR2 YNFKEQ come from the germline V gene. The junction had 15 bases not matched to a gene; V was cut back by 1 base and J by 0 bases.

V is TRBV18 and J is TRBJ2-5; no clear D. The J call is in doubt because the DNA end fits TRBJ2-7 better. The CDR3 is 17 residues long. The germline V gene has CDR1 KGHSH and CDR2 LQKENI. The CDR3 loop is CASSPAILQSTAYEQYF. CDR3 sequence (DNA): TGTGCCAGCTCACCAGCCATCTTACAGAGCACAGCCTACGAGCAGTACTTC.

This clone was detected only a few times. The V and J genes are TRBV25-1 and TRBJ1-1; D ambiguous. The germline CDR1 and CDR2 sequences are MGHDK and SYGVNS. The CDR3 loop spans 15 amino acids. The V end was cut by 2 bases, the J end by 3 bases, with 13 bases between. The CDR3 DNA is TGTGCCAGCAGTGAACGATCGGGGTTTGACACTGAAGCTTTCTTT. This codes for CASSERSGFDTEAFF.

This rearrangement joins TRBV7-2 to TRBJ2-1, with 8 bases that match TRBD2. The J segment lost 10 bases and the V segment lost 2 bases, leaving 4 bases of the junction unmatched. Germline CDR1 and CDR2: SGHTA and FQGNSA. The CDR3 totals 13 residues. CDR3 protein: CASSLRVAGEQFF. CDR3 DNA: TGTGCCAGCAGCTTACGTGTAGCGGGGGAGCAGTTCTTC.

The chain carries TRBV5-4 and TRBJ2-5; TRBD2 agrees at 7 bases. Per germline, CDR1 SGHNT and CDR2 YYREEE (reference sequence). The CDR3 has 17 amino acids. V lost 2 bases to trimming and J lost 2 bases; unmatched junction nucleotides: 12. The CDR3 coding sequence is TGTGCCAGCAGCTTTGGGGTCCCAGCGGGGTTACAAGAGACCCAGTACTTC. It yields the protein CASSFGVPAGLQETQYF.